The rows below give T cell receptor beta chains drawn from one sample of a study of shared clonotypes between healthy human individuals. The data were produced by immunoSEQ multiplex PCR, yet TCRdb's version contains in-frame clones alone and is incomplete. The sample shows about 2.4 million clones, 90% to 95% of them seen only once. The source material was naive CD4+ T cells sorted from blood. Receptors were obtained from a man aged 18 to 30 in good health. CDR3s include the opening cysteine and the closing phenylalanine or tryptophan. Each record gives: clone size, D gene, CDR3 length, J gene, V gene, CDR3 protein, CDR3 DNA. D genes are given only for firm matches. Clone size appears in some rows only: once, few, many, or a class for an expanded clone.

size: -; D: -; length: 14; J: TRBJ2-2; V: TRBV5-1; CDR3: CASSNRANTGELFF; DNA: TGCGCCAGCTCGAACAGGGCGAACACCGGGGAGCTGTTTTTT
size: few; D: -; length: 15; J: TRBJ1-1; V: TRBV10-3; CDR3: CAISGGGRANTEAFF; DNA: TGTGCCATCAGTGGAGGGGGGAGGGCTAACACTGAAGCTTTCTTT
size: -; D: TRBD2; length: 15; J: TRBJ2-5; V: TRBV7-2; CDR3: CASSSGGAVEETQYF; DNA: TGTGCCAGCAGCTCCGGGGGGGCCGTGGAAGAGACCCAGTACTTC
size: -; D: TRBD1; length: 15; J: TRBJ2-5; V: TRBV5-1; CDR3: CASTLTGQGQETQYF; DNA: TGCGCCAGCACCCTGACGGGACAGGGACAAGAGACCCAGTACTTC
size: -; D: -; length: 14; J: TRBJ1-2; V: TRBV6-1; CDR3: CASSENVGSYGYTF; DNA: TGTGCCAGCAGTGAAAACGTCGGTTCCTATGGCTACACCTTC
size: -; D: TRBD1; length: 16; J: TRBJ1-2; V: TRBV11-3; CDR3: CASSPDRAPVNYGYTF; DNA: TGTGCCAGCAGCCCGGACAGGGCTCCCGTCAACTATGGCTACACCTTC
size: -; D: -; length: 12; J: TRBJ2-3; V: TRBV19; CDR3: CASSRQSDTQYF; DNA: TGTGCCAGTAGTAGGCAGTCAGATACGCAGTATTTT
size: few; D: -; length: 13; J: TRBJ1-2; V: TRBV30; CDR3: CAWSKLGNYGYTF; DNA: TGTGCCTGGAGTAAGTTGGGGAACTATGGCTACACCTTC
size: -; D: TRBD2; length: 17; J: TRBJ2-1; V: TRBV10-3; CDR3: CAISESILAGGPNEQFF; DNA: TGTGCCATCAGTGAGTCGATCTTAGCGGGGGGCCCGAATGAGCAGTTCTTC
size: -; D: -; length: 14; J: TRBJ1-5; V: TRBV18; CDR3: CASSPSPGEQPQHF; DNA: TGTGCCAGCTCCCCATCCCCCGGGGAGCAGCCCCAGCATTTT
size: once; D: -; length: 16; J: TRBJ1-6; V: TRBV19; CDR3: CASRQKGVTYNSPLHF; DNA: TGTGCCAGTAGGCAGAAGGGGGTTACCTATAATTCACCCCTCCACTTT
size: -; D: -; length: 16; J: TRBJ2-3; V: TRBV7-2; CDR3: CASSPQAGDTTDTQYF; DNA: TGTGCCAGCAGCCCCCAGGCTGGGGACACCACAGATACGCAGTATTTT
size: -; D: -; length: 16; J: TRBJ1-3; V: TRBV30; CDR3: CAWSVQGGAGGNTIYF; DNA: TGTGCCTGGAGTGTACAAGGAGGGGCAGGAGGAAACACCATATATTTT
size: -; D: -; length: 14; J: TRBJ2-5; V: TRBV11-2; CDR3: CASSFLQLQETQYF; DNA: TGTGCCAGCAGCTTTTTACAGTTACAAGAGACCCAGTACTTC
size: -; D: -; length: 15; J: TRBJ1-1; V: TRBV18; CDR3: CASSPLTGPGTEAFF; DNA: TGTGCCAGCTCACCACTAACGGGGCCAGGGACTGAAGCTTTCTTT
size: -; D: TRBD2; length: 14; J: TRBJ2-2; V: TRBV27; CDR3: CASSLERGAGELFF; DNA: TGTGCCAGCAGTTTGGAGCGGGGGGCCGGGGAGCTGTTTTTT
size: -; D: TRBD1; length: 15; J: TRBJ1-5; V: TRBV6-1; CDR3: CASSPGQALNQPQHF; DNA: TGTGCCAGCAGTCCGGGACAGGCACTCAATCAGCCCCAGCATTTT
size: -; D: -; length: 16; J: TRBJ2-4; V: TRBV4-3; CDR3: CASSQKSEGTGNIQYF; DNA: TGCGCCAGCAGCCAGAAATCGGAGGGAACGGGAAACATTCAGTACTTC
size: -; D: TRBD1; length: 15; J: TRBJ1-4; V: TRBV27; CDR3: CASKIGDRAGGKLFF; DNA: TGTGCCAGCAAAATCGGGGACAGGGCTGGTGGAAAACTGTTTTTT
size: -; D: -; length: 14; J: TRBJ1-6; V: TRBV2; CDR3: CASSEQGGNSPLHF; DNA: TGTGCCAGCAGTGAGCAGGGAGGAAATTCACCCCTCCACTTT
size: -; D: -; length: 16; J: TRBJ2-3; V: TRBV27; CDR3: CASSFPDKLSINTQYF; DNA: TGTGCCAGCAGTTTCCCAGACAAGCTCTCTATAAATACGCAGTATTTT
size: once; D: -; length: 16; J: TRBJ2-3; V: TRBV5-4; CDR3: CASTSKQGGSTDTQYF; DNA: TGTGCCAGCACCTCAAAACAGGGCGGGAGCACAGATACGCAGTATTTT
size: -; D: -; length: 15; J: TRBJ1-4; V: TRBV6-1; CDR3: CASSGTRGLNEKLFF; DNA: TGTGCCAGCAGTGGAACCCGGGGCCTTAATGAAAAACTGTTTTTT
size: -; D: -; length: 16; J: TRBJ2-4; V: TRBV13; CDR3: CASSSNLPDRRNIQYF; DNA: TGTGCCAGCAGCTCGAATTTACCCGACAGGAGGAACATTCAGTACTTC
size: -; D: TRBD2; length: 15; J: TRBJ2-1; V: TRBV7-9; CDR3: CASRAAGVTYNEQFF; DNA: TGTGCCAGCAGGGCAGCGGGGGTTACCTACAATGAGCAGTTCTTC
size: -; D: -; length: 15; J: TRBJ2-2; V: TRBV15; CDR3: CATSRDLTSTGELFF; DNA: TGTGCCACCAGCAGAGATTTGACGAGCACCGGGGAGCTGTTTTTT
size: -; D: TRBD1; length: 15; J: TRBJ1-5; V: TRBV30; CDR3: CAWSGQGIGNQPQHF; DNA: TGTGCCTGGAGTGGACAGGGGATAGGCAATCAGCCCCAGCATTTT
size: once; D: -; length: 13; J: TRBJ2-4; V: TRBV2; CDR3: CASREQGSGIQYF; DNA: TGTGCCAGCAGGGAGCAGGGGTCGGGCATTCAGTACTTC
size: -; D: -; length: 12; J: TRBJ1-1; V: TRBV4-3; CDR3: CASSQVGTEAFF; DNA: TGCGCCAGCAGCCAAGTTGGCACTGAAGCTTTCTTT